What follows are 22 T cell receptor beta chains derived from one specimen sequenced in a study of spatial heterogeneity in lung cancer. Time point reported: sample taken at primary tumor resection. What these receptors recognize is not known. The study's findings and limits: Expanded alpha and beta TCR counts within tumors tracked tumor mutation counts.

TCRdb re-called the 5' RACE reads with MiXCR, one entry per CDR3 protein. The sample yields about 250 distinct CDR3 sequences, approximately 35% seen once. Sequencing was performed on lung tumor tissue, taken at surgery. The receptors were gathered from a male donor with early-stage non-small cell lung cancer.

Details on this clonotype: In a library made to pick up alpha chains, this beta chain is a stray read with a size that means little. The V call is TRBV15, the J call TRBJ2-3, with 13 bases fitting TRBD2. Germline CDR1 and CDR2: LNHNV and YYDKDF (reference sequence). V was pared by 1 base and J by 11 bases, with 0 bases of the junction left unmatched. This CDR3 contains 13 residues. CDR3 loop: CATSRGLAGGQYF. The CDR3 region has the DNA TGTGCCACCAGCAGAGGACTAGCGGGGGGGCAGTATTTT.

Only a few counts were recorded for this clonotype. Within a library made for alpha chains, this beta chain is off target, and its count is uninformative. The CDR3 loop reads CASSVGSYEQYF. CDR3 coding DNA: TGCGCCAGCAGTGTTGGGTCCTACGAGCAGTACTTC. J is TRBJ2-7 and V is TRBV10-2; D is ambiguous. Germline V lookup: CDR1 WSHSY, CDR2 SAAADI. This CDR3 contains 12 residues. V was cut by 4 bases and J by 1 base, with 5 bases left in between.

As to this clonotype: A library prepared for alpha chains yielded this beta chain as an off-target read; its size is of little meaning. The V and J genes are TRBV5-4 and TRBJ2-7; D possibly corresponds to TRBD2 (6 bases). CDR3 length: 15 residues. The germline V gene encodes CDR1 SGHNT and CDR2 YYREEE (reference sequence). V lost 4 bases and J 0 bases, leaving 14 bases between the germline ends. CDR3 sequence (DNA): TGTGCCAGCAGCCCAGAACGGAGGGCCTCCTACGAGCAGTACTTC. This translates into CASSPERRASYEQYF.

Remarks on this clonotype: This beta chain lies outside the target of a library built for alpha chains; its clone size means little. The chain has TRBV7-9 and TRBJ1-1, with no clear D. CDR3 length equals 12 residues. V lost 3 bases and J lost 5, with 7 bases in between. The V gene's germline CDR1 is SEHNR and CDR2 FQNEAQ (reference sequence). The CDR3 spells CASSFGRTEAFF. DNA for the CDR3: TGTGCCAGCAGCTTTGGCAGGACTGAAGCTTTCTTT. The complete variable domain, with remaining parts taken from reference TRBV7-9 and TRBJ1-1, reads DTGVSQNPRHKITKRGQNVTFRCDPISEHNRLYWYRQTLGQGPEFLTYFQNEAQLEKSRLLSDRFSAERPKGSFSTLEIQRTEQGDSAMYLCASSFGRTEAFFGQGTRLTVV.

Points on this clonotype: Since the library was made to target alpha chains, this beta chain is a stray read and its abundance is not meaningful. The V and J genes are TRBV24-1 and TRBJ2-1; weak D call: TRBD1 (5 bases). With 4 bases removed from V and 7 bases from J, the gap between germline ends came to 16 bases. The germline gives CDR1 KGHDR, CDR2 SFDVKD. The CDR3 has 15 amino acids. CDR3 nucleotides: TGTGCCACCAGTGACCCTGGTGGGGCGCAAAATGAGCAGTTCTTC. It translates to CATSDPGGAQNEQFF.

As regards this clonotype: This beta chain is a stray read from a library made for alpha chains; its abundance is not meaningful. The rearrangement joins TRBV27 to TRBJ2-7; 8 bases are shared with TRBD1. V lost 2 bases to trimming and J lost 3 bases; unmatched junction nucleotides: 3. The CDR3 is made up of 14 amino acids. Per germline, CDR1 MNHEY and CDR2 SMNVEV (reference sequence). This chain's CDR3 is CASSLQGANYEQYF. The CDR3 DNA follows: TGTGCCAGCAGTTTACAGGGGGCGAACTACGAGCAGTACTTC.

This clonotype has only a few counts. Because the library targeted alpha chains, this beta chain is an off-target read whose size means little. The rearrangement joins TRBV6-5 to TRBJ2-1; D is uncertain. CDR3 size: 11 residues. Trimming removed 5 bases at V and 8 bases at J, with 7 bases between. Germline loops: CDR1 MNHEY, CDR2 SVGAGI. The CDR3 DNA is TGTGCCAGCAGTAGACAATATGAGCAGTTCTTC. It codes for CASSRQYEQFF.

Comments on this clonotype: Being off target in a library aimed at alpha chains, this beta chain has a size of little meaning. The CDR3 DNA sequence: TGTGCCAGCAGCTTAGAGGGGCAGGGTGAAGCTTTCTTT. As protein: CASSLEGQGEAFF. This chain uses TRBV11-2 with TRBJ1-1; a weak D match, TRBD1 (5 bases). The germline V and J ends were trimmed by 0 bases and 7 bases, with 9 bases remaining between them. The germline V gene has CDR1 SGHAT and CDR2 FQNNGV. The CDR3 runs to 13 residues.

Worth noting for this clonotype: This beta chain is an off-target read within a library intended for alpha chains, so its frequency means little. The CDR3 reads CASEGEGKETQYF. CDR3 sequence (DNA): TGCGCCAGCGAGGGAGAGGGAAAGGAGACCCAGTACTTC. V gene TRBV4-1 combines with J gene TRBJ2-5; possibly TRBD2 for D (5 bases). The CDR3 covers 13 residues. Germline V gene sequence: CDR1 MGHRA, CDR2 YSYEKL. The V end lost 8 bases, the J end lost 5 bases, and 15 bases lay between the germline ends.

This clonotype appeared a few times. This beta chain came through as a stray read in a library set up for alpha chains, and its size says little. In DNA form, the CDR3 reads TGTGCCAGCAGCTCACTAGCGGGAACTGCCTACGAGCAGTACTTC. Protein sequence: CASSSLAGTAYEQYF. The chain links TRBV7-6 to TRBJ2-7; 10 bases fit TRBD2. This CDR3 has 15 residues. The V gene end was trimmed by 4 bases and the J gene end by 2 bases; junction bases not matched to a gene: 5. In germline, CDR1 is SGHVS, CDR2 FNYEAQ.

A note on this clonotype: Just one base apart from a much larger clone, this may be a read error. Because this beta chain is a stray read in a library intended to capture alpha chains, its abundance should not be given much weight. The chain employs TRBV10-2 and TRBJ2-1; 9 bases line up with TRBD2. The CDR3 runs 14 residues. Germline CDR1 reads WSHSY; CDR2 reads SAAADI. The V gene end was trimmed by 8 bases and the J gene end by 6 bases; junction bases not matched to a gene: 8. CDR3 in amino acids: CASRTGGGANEQFF. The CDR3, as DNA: TGCGCCAGCCGAACTGGCGGGGGGGCCAATGAGCAGTTCTTC.

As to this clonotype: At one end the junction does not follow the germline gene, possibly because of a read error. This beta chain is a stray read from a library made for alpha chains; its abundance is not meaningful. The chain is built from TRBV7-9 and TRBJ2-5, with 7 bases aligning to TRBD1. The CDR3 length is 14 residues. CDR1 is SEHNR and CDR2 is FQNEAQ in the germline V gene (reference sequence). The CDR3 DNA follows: TGTGCCAGCAGCCCATACAGGGGCGGAGAGACCCGGTACTTC. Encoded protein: CASSPYRGGETRYF.

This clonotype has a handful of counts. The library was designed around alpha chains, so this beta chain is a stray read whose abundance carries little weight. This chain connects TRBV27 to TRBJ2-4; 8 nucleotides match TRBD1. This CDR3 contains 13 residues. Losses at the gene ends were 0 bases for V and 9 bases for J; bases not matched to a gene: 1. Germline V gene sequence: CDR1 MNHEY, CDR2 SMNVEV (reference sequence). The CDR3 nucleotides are TGTGCCAGCAGTTTATCCGGACAGGGCATTCAGTACTTC. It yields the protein CASSLSGQGIQYF.

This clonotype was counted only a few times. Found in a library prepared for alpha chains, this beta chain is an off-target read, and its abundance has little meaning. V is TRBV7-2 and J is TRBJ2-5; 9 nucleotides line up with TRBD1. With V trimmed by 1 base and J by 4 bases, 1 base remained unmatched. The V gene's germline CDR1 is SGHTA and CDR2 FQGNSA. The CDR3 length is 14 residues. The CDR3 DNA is TGTGCCAGCAGCTTAGAGACAGGGGGAGAGACCCAGTACTTC. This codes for CASSLETGGETQYF. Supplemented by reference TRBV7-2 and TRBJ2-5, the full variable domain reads GAGVSQSPSNKVTEKGKDVELRCDPISGHTALYWYRQSLGQGLEFLIYFQGNSAPDKSGLPSDRFSAERTGGSVSTLTIQRTQQEDSAVYLCASSLETGGETQYFGPGTRLLVL.

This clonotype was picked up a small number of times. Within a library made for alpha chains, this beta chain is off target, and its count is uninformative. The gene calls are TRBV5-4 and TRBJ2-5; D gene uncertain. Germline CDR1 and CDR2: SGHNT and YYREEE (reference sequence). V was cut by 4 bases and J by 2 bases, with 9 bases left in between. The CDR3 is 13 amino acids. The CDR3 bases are TGTGCCAGCAGCATGAGTGAGCAAGAGACCCAGTACTTC. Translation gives CASSMSEQETQYF.

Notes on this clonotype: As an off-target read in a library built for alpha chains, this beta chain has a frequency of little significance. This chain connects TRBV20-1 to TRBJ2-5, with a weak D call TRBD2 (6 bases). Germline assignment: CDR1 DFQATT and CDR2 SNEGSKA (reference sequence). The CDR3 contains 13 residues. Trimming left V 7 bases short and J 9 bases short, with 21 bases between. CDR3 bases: TGCAGTGTTCATCGCGGGGCTTTGAGGGCCCAGTACTTC. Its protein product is CSVHRGALRAQYF.

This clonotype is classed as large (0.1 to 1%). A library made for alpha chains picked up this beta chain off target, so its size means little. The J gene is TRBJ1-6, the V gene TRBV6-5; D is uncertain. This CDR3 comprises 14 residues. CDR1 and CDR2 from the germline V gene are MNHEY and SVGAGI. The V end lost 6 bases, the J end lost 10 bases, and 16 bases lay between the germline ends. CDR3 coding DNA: TGTGCCAGCAGCCCCTCTTACCCTAGGTCACCCCTCCACTTT. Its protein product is CASSPSYPRSPLHF.

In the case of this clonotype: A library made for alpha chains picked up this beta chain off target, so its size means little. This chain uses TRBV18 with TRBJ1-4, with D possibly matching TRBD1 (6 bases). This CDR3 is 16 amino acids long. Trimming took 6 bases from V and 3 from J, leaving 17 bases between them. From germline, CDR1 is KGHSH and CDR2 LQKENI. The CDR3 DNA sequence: TGTGCCAGCTCGACCAGTACAGGGATGGCTAATGAAAAACTGTTTTTT. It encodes CASSTSTGMANEKLFF.

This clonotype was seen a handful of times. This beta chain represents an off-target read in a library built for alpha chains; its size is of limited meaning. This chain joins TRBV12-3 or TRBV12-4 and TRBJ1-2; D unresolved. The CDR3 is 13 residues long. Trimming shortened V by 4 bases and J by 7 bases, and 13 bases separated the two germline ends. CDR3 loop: CASSYPGGIGYTF. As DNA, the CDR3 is TGTGCCAGCAGTTACCCAGGAGGGATTGGCTACACCTTC.

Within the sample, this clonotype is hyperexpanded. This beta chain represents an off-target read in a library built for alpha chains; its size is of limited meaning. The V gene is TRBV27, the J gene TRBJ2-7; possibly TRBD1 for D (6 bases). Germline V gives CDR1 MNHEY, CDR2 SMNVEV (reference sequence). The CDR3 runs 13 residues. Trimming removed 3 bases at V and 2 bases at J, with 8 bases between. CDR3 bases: TGTGCCAGCAGTTTGTCAGGGGCCTACGAGCAGTACTTC. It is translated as CASSLSGAYEQYF.

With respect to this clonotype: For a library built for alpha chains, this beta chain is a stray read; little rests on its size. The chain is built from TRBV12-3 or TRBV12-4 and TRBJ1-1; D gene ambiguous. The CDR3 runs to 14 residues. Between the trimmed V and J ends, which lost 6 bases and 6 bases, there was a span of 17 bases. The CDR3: CASRAGSWSSEAFF. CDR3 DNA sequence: TGTGCCAGCAGAGCCGGGTCTTGGAGCTCTGAAGCTTTCTTT.

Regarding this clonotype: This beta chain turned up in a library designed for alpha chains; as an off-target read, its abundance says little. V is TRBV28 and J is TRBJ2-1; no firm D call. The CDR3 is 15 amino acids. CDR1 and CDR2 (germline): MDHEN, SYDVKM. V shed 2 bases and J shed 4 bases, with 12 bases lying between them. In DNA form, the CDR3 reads TGTGCCAGCAGTTTACCCGCCGGCCAGTACAATGAGCAGTTCTTC. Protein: CASSLPAGQYNEQFF. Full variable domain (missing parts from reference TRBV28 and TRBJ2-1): DVKVTQSSRYLVKRTGEKVFLECVQDMDHENMFWYRQDPGLGLRLIYFSYDVKMKEKGDIPEGYSVSREKKERFSLILESASTNQTSMYLCASSLPAGQYNEQFFGPGTRLTVL.